The clone carrying this T cell receptor beta chain was seen only a few times. Germline CDR1 SGHTA, CDR2 FQGNSA. CDR3 length: 14 residues. Trimming took 7 bases from V and 10 from J, leaving 17 bases between them. As processed by the authors: Out-of-frame sequences were removed, leaving 2,204,828 distinct TCRbeta sequences. The table came from immunoSEQ multiplex PCR; TCRdb's copy has only in-frame clones and leaves some out. From that table come the V and J calls and clone size; the DNA was used to work out D and trimming. The table records some 29,000 clones, under 80% of them present only once. Single viable CD3+CD4+CD8-CD45RO+ cells were sorted as the memory CD4+ T cells. Serum IgG to CMV pp150, pp28, p38 and p52 defined serostatus. This sample is drawn from a study of memory CD4+ T cells and cytomegalovirus serostatus. As for the study in general: Healthy Belgian adult donors included nine or ten CMV-positive and more than 20 CMV-negative people.

This TCR was sampled from an adult in good health and CMV-seronegative. Some clones in this sample may be carry-over from other donors' samples. V usage is TRBV7-2 and J usage is TRBJ1-6; tentatively, D is TRBD1 (6 bases). Sequencing was done on a sample of memory CD4+ T cells from blood. The CDR3 loop is CASTATGRESPLHF. CDR3 DNA: TGTGCCAGCACCGCGACAGGAAGAGAATCACCCCTCCACTTT.